The present T cell receptor beta chain was sequenced within a study of cytomegalovirus exposure and HLA in healthy donors. Vbeta (60) and Jbeta (13) primers were used in the PCR. Some clones are missing from TCRdb's copy, which holds only in-frame ones; the method was immunoSEQ multiplex PCR. The data show 40,000 to 45,000 clones, approximately 60% seen once. Material for sequencing was PBMCs. The TCR originated in a human donor in good health.

CDR3 nucleotide sequence: TGTGCCAGCAGCTTATCGTTTCCTGAGCAGTTCTTC. It codes for CASSLSFPEQFF. J is TRBJ2-1 and V is TRBV11-2, with D unresolved. CDR3 size: 12 residues. Germline V CDR1 and CDR2: SGHAT, FQNNGV. Trimming removed 2 bases from V and 9 bases from J, with 8 bases in between.